The 19 T cell receptor beta chains in this list originate from one sample, sequenced in a study of T cells expressing NK-cell markers. TCRdb re-called the 5' RACE reads and shows each CDR3 protein once, DNA omitted. The listing contains about 260,000 distinct CDR3 sequences. Sequenced material: blood T cells: a sorted CD56 or NKG2C T cell subset, CD4+ or CD8+ T cells, or bulk PBMC T cells (not recorded which). These receptors were taken from a woman aged 18 to 75 in good health.

The rearrangement joins TRBV7-3 to TRBJ2-3; no DNA is available, so the TRBD1 call from TCRdb remains unchecked. The CDR3 is made up of 12 amino acids. In germline, CDR1 is SGHTA, CDR2 FQGTGA. The CDR3 loop is CASSRDRDTQYF.

The V gene is TRBV7-2, the J gene TRBJ2-7; the D call from TCRdb, TRBD1, cannot be confirmed without DNA. The CDR3 consists of 12 residues. The V gene's germline CDR1 is SGHTA and CDR2 FQGNSA. The chain's CDR3 is CASMAPWSEQYF.

The chain has TRBV21-1 and TRBJ1-2. TRBV21-1 is a documented pseudogene. The CDR3 loop spans 12 amino acids. The CDR3 sequence is CASRDKIYGYTF.

This sequence joins TRBV7-2 and TRBJ2-1. Germline CDR1 SGHTA, CDR2 FQGNSA. This CDR3 region has 14 residues. The CDR3 is CASSLGRSRGEQFF.

The chain joins TRBV5-1 to TRBJ2-1; the TCRdb D gene call, TRBD1, has no DNA to confirm it. This CDR3 is 16 amino acids long. The germline V gene encodes CDR1 SGHRS and CDR2 YFSETQ. CDR3: CASSPTTGTSYNEQFF.

This chain links TRBV10-3 with TRBJ2-5; checking the TCRdb D call of TRBD2 is not possible without DNA. Germline loops: CDR1 ENHRY, CDR2 SYGVKD. CDR3 size: 13 residues. This CDR3 reads CAVRASGGETQYF.

The chain joins TRBV28 to TRBJ2-4. CDR3 length equals 17 residues. Germline loops: CDR1 MDHEN, CDR2 SYDVKM. CDR3 sequence: CASGDSFASKAKNIQYF.

The CDR3 loop reads CASSIVAGDTGELFF. This chain links TRBV19 with TRBJ2-2; TCRdb selects TRBD2, and the lack of DNA leaves this call unchecked. Germline CDR1 and CDR2: LNHDA and SQIVND (reference sequence). There are 15 residues in the CDR3.

V and J are TRBV20-1 and TRBJ2-5; TCRdb gives TRBD2 as the D gene, but with no DNA this cannot be confirmed. The germline gives CDR1 DFQATT, CDR2 SNEGSKA (reference sequence). This CDR3 comprises 14 residues. CDR3 sequence: CSAQRLAGVETQYF.

The chain has TRBV7-9 and TRBJ1-1. This CDR3 comprises 15 residues. The germline V gene has CDR1 SEHNR and CDR2 FQNEAQ (reference sequence). This CDR3 reads CASSLAGGAGTEAFF.

The chain has TRBV5-1 and TRBJ1-1; without DNA, the TCRdb call of TRBD1 cannot be checked. The CDR3 is 13 amino acids. Germline values: CDR1 SGHRS, CDR2 YFSETQ. The CDR3 loop is CATRGQMNTEAFF.

This chain joins TRBV3-1 and TRBJ2-1. Looked up from germline, CDR1 is LGHDT and CDR2 is YNNKEL (reference sequence). The CDR3 consists of 13 residues. The CDR3 loop reads CASSQASSSAWFF.

The CDR3 is CASSPRTSYNEQFF. V and J are TRBV7-3 and TRBJ2-1; the TCRdb D gene call, TRBD2, has no DNA to confirm it. Per germline, CDR1 SGHTA and CDR2 FQGTGA. The CDR3 contains 14 residues.

The chain combines TRBV7-2 with TRBJ2-5; the D call from TCRdb, TRBD1, cannot be confirmed without DNA. CDR3 size: 14 residues. Germline V gives CDR1 SGHTA, CDR2 FQGNSA. The CDR3 here is CASMEGRRVETQYF.

The V gene is TRBV5-1, the J gene TRBJ2-5; TCRdb names TRBD1, which stays unverified in the absence of DNA. The CDR3 length is 12 residues. Germline V CDR1 and CDR2: SGHRS, YFSETQ. CDR3 loop: CASKGVAETQYF.

V gene TRBV6-2 or TRBV6-3 combines with J gene TRBJ2-7; TCRdb's D call, TRBD1, is unchecked because there is no DNA. CDR3 length equals 15 residues. CDR1 is MNHEY and CDR2 is SVGEGT in the germline V gene. The CDR3 sequence: CASSRPGRPSYEQYF.

The chain uses TRBV20-1 and TRBJ2-3; absent DNA, TCRdb's TRBD1 call cannot be checked. The CDR3 has 14 residues. Germline CDR1 DFQATT, CDR2 SNEGSKA (reference sequence). CDR3 sequence: CSATPGTSTDTQYF.

This chain uses TRBV27 with TRBJ2-1; the D call from TCRdb, TRBD2, cannot be confirmed without DNA. In germline, CDR1 is MNHEY, CDR2 SMNVEV (reference sequence). The CDR3 loop spans 15 amino acids. CDR3 sequence: CASRSRDLAYNEQFF.

This chain connects TRBV5-5 to TRBJ2-1; TCRdb gives TRBD2 as the D gene, but with no DNA this cannot be confirmed. The CDR3 has 17 amino acids. CDR1 and CDR2 (germline): SGHKS, YYEKEE (reference sequence). The CDR3 loop reads CASSLRGLAGNHNEQFF.